What follows are 7 T cell receptor beta chains derived from one specimen sequenced in a study of CD8 T cells in ankylosing spondylitis. TCRdb reanalysed the 5' RACE reads using MiXCR and keeps one entry per CDR3 protein. The repertoire holds roughly 130,000 distinct CDR3 sequences, approximately 9.7% seen once, with approximately 3.4% in the top ten. The specimen was blood, either unsorted or a sorted T cell fraction (not recorded which). These receptors originate from a male donor with ankylosing spondylitis or in good health (not recorded which).

This clonotype was seen repeatedly, ten times or more. This chain links TRBV27 with TRBJ2-1; D may match TRBD1 or TRBD2 (5 bases each). The germline V and J ends were trimmed by 0 bases and 4 bases, with 16 bases remaining between them. This CDR3 is 17 amino acids long. The germline V gene has CDR1 MNHEY and CDR2 SMNVEV (reference sequence). Here the CDR3 DNA reads TGTGCCAGCAGTTTATCTCGCGAGGGGCCAAAATACAATGAGCAGTTCTTC. Its protein product is CASSLSREGPKYNEQFF.

This clonotype was detected ten times or more. The chain combines TRBV20-1 with TRBJ2-1; 14 bases are shared with TRBD2. This CDR3 contains 17 residues. Germline V gene data show CDR1 as DFQATT and CDR2 as SNEGSKA (reference sequence). Trimming at V came to 2 bases and at J to 7 bases, leaving 10 bases not matched to a gene. The CDR3: CSARNPTSGRAGNEQFF. In nucleotides, the CDR3 is TGCAGTGCTAGAAATCCGACTAGCGGGAGGGCCGGTAATGAGCAGTTCTTC.

This clonotype was recorded at least ten times. The V call is TRBV13, the J call TRBJ2-1; 7 nucleotides match TRBD1. The CDR3 runs to 15 residues. J gave up 9 bases and V 0 bases, and 8 bases lay outside the gene matches. Germline lookup yields CDR1 PRHDT and CDR2 FYEKMQ (reference sequence). Here the CDR3 DNA reads TGTGCCAGCAGCTTAGGAGGGACAGCCTTTGGTGAGCAGTTCTTC. This codes for CASSLGGTAFGEQFF.

This clonotype has a count of ten or more. The V call is TRBV9, the J call TRBJ2-6; D not resolved. Germline assignment: CDR1 SGDLS and CDR2 YYNGEE. The V end lost 0 bases, the J end lost 0 bases, and 1 base lay between the germline ends. This CDR3 spans 14 amino acids. This chain's CDR3 is CASSVVSGANVLTF. The CDR3 DNA sequence: TGTGCCAGCAGCGTAGTCTCTGGGGCCAACGTCCTGACTTTC.

This clonotype was counted ten times or more. The chain carries TRBV7-2 and TRBJ2-4; 7 bases match TRBD1. The CDR3 consists of 13 residues. Germline V lookup: CDR1 SGHTA, CDR2 FQGNSA. Trimming cost V 1 base and J 9 bases; bases outside gene matches: 3. CDR3 sequence: CASSLDEGAIQYF. CDR3 nucleotides: TGTGCCAGCAGCTTAGATGAGGGGGCCATTCAGTACTTC. The variable domain in full, completed from reference TRBV7-2 and TRBJ2-4, reads GAGVSQSPSNKVTEKGKDVELRCDPISGHTALYWYRQSLGQGLEFLIYFQGNSAPDKSGLPSDRFSAERTGGSVSTLTIQRTQQEDSAVYLCASSLDEGAIQYFGAGTRLSVL.

The V gene is TRBV6-5, the J gene TRBJ1-1; D remains ambiguous. Trimming took 2 bases from V and 9 from J, leaving 16 bases between them. Germline values: CDR1 MNHEY, CDR2 SVGAGI. The CDR3 sequence is 14 residues long. The CDR3 loop is CASSYTSLESQAFF. The CDR3 DNA reads as TGTGCCAGCAGTTACACCTCGTTGGAGTCTCAAGCTTTCTTT.

There are many counts of this clonotype. The chain has TRBV7-2 and TRBJ2-5; D call uncertain. V lost 6 bases, J lost 0 bases, and 14 bases lay in between. This CDR3 is built from 15 residues. The germline V gene has CDR1 SGHTA and CDR2 FQGNSA. The CDR3 here is CASRLTDRYQETQYF. The CDR3 coding sequence is TGTGCCAGCAGACTAACCGACCGGTACCAAGAGACCCAGTACTTC.